Listed below are T cell receptor beta chains from one sample, sequenced in a study of cytomegalovirus exposure and HLA in healthy donors. Sequencing was performed with immunoSEQ multiplex PCR; in TCRdb, only in-frame clones are kept and a portion is missing. The sample has tens of thousands of clones, 81% seen once; the top ten hold about 1.2%. Sample: PBMCs. The receptors originated from a girl under 10 years old in good health and CMV-seropositive. CDR3s include the opening cysteine and the closing phenylalanine or tryptophan. The D gene is left open where the match is weak. A row's size may be missing; if present it is once, few, many or a size class.

NA,TRBJ2-7,NA,TRBV18,CASSPPLQETSFNEQYF,TGTGCCAGCTCACCACCCCTACAGGAAACATCTTTCAACGAGCAGTACTTC
NA,TRBJ1-5,TRBD1,TRBV2,CASSYRDSSNQPQHF,TGTGCCAGCAGTTACCGGGACAGTAGCAATCAGCCCCAGCATTTT
NA,TRBJ1-1,TRBD1,TRBV4-1,CASSLSPGQGSGTEAFF,TGCGCCAGCAGCCTTTCCCCGGGACAGGGTTCTGGCACTGAAGCTTTCTTT
NA,TRBJ2-2,NA,TRBV29-1,CSVLEVGGELFF,TGCAGCGTTTTAGAGGTGGGCGGGGAGCTGTTTTTT
few,TRBJ2-3,TRBD2,TRBV6-6,CASSSLAGDYTDTQYF,TGTGCCAGCAGTTCCCTAGCGGGAGATTACACAGATACGCAGTATTTT
NA,TRBJ2-2,TRBD2,TRBV10-3,CAISKMTGLAGAGTGELFF,TGTGCCATCAGTAAAATGACGGGACTAGCGGGAGCGGGCACCGGGGAGCTGTTTTTT
NA,TRBJ1-2,NA,TRBV7-2,CASSLDRGGYGYTF,TGTGCCAGCAGCTTAGATCGAGGGGGCTATGGCTACACCTTC
NA,TRBJ2-1,NA,TRBV27,CASSLLSLDNEQFF,TGTGCCAGCAGTTTATTGTCCTTAGACAATGAGCAGTTCTTC
NA,TRBJ1-1,NA,TRBV5-1,CASNGGPNTEAFF,TGCGCCAGCAACGGGGGGCCGAACACTGAAGCTTTCTTT
NA,TRBJ1-2,NA,TRBV7-9,CASGRQVHNYGYTF,TGTGCCAGCGGTCGACAGGTTCATAACTATGGCTACACCTTC
NA,TRBJ1-5,NA,TRBV7-2,CASSLLTGNQPQHF,TGTGCCAGCAGCTTACTAACGGGCAATCAGCCCCAGCATTTT
once,TRBJ2-3,TRBD2,TRBV5-1,CASSSRSGTSGPDTQYF,TGCGCCAGCAGCTCACGCTCCGGGACTAGCGGGCCAGATACGCAGTATTTT
few,TRBJ1-1,NA,TRBV6-5,CASSYRGTNTEAFF,TGTGCCAGCAGTTATCGGGGGACGAACACTGAAGCTTTCTTT
once,TRBJ1-2,TRBD1,TRBV30,CAVPGQQHHTF,TGTGCCGTACCGGGACAGCAGCATCACACCTTC
NA,TRBJ1-4,NA,TRBV27,CASSSLDREKLFF,TGTGCCAGCAGTTCCCTCGATCGGGAAAAACTGTTTTTT
few,TRBJ2-7,NA,TRBV4-2,CASSYSSEGSYEQYF,TGTGCCAGCAGTTATTCTAGCGAAGGATCCTACGAGCAGTACTTC
NA,TRBJ2-2,NA,TRBV7-8,CASSLRDSPRAGELFF,TGTGCCAGCAGCTTGAGGGACTCCCCAAGGGCCGGGGAGCTGTTTTTT
few,TRBJ2-7,TRBD2,TRBV4-3,CASSQDNVASGSGGYEQYF,TGCGCCAGCAGCCAAGATAACGTAGCTAGCGGGAGTGGGGGCTACGAGCAGTACTTC
NA,TRBJ1-2,TRBD1,TRBV6-1,CASSEGQGNYGYTF,TGTGCCAGCAGTGAGGGACAGGGTAACTATGGCTACACCTTC
NA,TRBJ2-3,NA,TRBV27,CASSPRDSKALLTDTQYF,TGTGCCAGCAGTCCCCGGGACTCAAAGGCCCTATTGACAGATACGCAGTATTTT
once,TRBJ1-2,NA,TRBV14,CASSRDAGMFYGYTF,TGTGCCAGCAGCCGAGATGCAGGGATGTTCTATGGCTACACCTTC
NA,TRBJ1-5,NA,TRBV2,CASSERSQGESNQPQHF,TGTGCCAGCAGTGAAAGAAGCCAGGGTGAGAGCAATCAGCCCCAGCATTTT